This T cell receptor beta chain emerged from a study of shared clonotypes between healthy human individuals. V lost 10 bases, J lost 8 bases, and 10 bases stayed unmatched. The CDR3 totals 13 residues. Germline V gene lookup returns CDR1 SNHLY and CDR2 FYNNEI. Adults of Caucasian background living in Nashville, Tennessee made up all donors. Here immunoSEQ multiplex PCR was the method, and the copy in TCRdb shows in-frame clones only, minus some. This sample has some 450,000 clones, with approximately 80% found just once. Sequenced: PBMCs. The chain employs TRBV2 and TRBJ1-4; 7 nucleotides agree with TRBD1. The clonotype comes from a woman between 40 and 55 years old in good health. Some clones in this sample may be carry-over from other donors' samples. The CDR3 sequence is CATFDRAGEKLFF. Written as DNA, the CDR3 is TGTGCCACCTTCGACAGGGCTGGGGAAAAACTGTTTTTT.